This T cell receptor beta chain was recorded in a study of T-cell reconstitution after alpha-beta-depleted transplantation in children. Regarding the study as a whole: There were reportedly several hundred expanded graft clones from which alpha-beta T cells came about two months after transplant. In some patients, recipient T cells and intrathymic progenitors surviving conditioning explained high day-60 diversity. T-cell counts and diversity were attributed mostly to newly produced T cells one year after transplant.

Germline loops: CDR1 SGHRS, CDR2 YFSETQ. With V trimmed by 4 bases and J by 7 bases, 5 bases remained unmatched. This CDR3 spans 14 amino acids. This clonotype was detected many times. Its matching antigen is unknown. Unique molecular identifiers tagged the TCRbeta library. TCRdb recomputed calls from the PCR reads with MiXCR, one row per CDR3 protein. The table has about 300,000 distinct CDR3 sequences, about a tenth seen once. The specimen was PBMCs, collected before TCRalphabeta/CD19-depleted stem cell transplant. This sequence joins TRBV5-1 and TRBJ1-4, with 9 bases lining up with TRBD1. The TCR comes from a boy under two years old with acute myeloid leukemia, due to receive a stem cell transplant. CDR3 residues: CASSTGGGGEKLFF. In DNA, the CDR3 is TGCGCCAGCAGCACAGGGGGCGGAGGTGAAAAACTGTTTTTT.